The text below deals with one T cell receptor (beta chain). V was shortened by 2 bases and J by 2 bases, with 8 bases between the two germline ends. Germline V gene lookup returns CDR1 SGHRS and CDR2 YFSETQ. CDR3 length: 13 amino acids. From RNA, the CDR3 regions of TCR beta chains were amplified and sequenced. HTBI primers were used in a first-round RT-PCR, which preceded a second-round multiplex PCR. Via MiXCR, TCRdb re-called the multiplex PCR reads, giving one row per CDR3 protein. The table lists approximately 1.2 million distinct CDR3 sequences, about 40% of them singletons. These data belong to a study of Graves' ophthalmopathy and Graves' hyperthyroidism. At the level of the study: Researchers classed hyperthyroidism as stable given no ophthalmopathy within 18 months of follow-up.

Sequenced sample: peripheral blood or thyroid tissue (not recorded which). The clonotype originates from an adult man with Graves' hyperthyroidism. This sequence joins TRBV5-1 and TRBJ2-7; D gene unclear. The CDR3 coding sequence is TGCGCCAGCAGCTTCACCACCGCCTACGAGCAGTACTTC. It codes for CASSFTTAYEQYF.